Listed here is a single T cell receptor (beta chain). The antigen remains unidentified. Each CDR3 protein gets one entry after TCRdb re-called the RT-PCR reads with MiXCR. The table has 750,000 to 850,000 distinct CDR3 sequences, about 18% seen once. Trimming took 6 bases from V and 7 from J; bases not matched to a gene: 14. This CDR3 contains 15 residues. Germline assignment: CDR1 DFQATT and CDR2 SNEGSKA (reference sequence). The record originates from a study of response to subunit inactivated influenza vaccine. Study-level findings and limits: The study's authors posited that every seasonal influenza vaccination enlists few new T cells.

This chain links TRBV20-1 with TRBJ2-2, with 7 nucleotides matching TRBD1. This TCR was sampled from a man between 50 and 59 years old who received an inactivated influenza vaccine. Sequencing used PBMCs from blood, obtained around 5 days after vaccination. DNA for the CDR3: TGCAGTGCAGACGACTCCGGGACAGCTCTCGGGGAGCTGTTTTTT. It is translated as CSADDSGTALGELFF.